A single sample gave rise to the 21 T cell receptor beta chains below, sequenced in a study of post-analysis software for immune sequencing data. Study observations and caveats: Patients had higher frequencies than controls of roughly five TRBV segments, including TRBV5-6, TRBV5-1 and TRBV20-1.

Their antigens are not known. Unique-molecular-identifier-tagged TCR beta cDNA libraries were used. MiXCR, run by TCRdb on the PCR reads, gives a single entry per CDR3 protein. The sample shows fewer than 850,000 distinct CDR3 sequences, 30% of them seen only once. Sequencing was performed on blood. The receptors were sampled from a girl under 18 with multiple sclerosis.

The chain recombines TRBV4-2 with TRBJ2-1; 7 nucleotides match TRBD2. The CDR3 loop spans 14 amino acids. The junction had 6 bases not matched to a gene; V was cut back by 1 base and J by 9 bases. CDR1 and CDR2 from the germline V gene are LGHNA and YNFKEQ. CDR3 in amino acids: CASSQGTSNGEQFF. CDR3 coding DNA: TGTGCCAGCAGCCAAGGGACTAGTAATGGTGAGCAGTTCTTC.

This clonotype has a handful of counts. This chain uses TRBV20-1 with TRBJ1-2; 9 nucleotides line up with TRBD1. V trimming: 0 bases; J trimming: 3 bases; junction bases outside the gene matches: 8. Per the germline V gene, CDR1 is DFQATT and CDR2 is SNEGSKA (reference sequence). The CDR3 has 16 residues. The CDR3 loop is CSARDGQGKFYYGYTF. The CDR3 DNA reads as TGCAGTGCTAGAGATGGACAGGGGAAATTCTACTATGGCTACACCTTC.

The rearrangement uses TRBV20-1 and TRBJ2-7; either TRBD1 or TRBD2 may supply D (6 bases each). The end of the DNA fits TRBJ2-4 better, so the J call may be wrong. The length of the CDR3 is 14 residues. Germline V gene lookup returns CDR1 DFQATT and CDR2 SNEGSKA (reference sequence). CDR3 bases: TGCAGTGCAGAAGTCTCACAGGGAGGTTCCATTCAGTACTTC. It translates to CSAEVSQGGSIQYF.

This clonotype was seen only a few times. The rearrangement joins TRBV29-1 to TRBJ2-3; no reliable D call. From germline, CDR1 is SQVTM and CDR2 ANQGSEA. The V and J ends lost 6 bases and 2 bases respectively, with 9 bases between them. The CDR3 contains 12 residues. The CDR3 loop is CSVGPSTDTQYF. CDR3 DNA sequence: TGCAGCGTGGGTCCGTCCACAGATACGCAGTATTTT.

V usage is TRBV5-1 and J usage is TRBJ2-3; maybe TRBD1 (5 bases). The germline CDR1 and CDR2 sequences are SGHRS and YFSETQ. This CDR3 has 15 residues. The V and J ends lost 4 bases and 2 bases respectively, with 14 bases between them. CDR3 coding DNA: TGCGCCAGCAGCCTGTCGGAAGGGGTCACAGATACGCAGTATTTT. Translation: CASSLSEGVTDTQYF.

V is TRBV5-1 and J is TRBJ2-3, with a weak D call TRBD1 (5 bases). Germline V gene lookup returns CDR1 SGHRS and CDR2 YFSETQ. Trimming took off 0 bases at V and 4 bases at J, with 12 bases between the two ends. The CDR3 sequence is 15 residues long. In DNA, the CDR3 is TGCGCCAGCAGCTTGGTTCAGGGCCAGGCAGATACGCAGTATTTT. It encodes CASSLVQGQADTQYF.

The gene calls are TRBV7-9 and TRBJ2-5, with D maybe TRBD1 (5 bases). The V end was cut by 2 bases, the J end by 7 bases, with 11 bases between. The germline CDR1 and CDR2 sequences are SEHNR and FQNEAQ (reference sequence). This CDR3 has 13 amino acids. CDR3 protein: CASSLSQDSTQYF. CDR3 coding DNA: TGTGCCAGCAGCTTATCACAGGATTCGACCCAGTACTTC.

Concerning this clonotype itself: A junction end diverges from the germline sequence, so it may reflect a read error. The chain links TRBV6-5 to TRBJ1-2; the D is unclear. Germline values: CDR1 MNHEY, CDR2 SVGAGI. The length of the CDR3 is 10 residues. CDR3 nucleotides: TGTGCCGGCAGCCCGGGCGGCTACACCTTC. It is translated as CAGSPGGYTF.

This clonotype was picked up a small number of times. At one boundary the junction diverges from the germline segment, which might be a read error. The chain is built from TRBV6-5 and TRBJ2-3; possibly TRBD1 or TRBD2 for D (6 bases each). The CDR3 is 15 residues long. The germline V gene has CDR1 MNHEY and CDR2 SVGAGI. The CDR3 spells CASRLTGGRTDTRYF. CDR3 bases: TGTGCCAGCAGATTAACCGGGGGAAGGACAGATACGCGGTATTTT.

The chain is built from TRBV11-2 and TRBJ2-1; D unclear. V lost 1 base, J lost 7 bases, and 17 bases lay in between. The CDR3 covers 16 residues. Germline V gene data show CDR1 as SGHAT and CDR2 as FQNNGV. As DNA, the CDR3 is TGTGCCAGCAGCTTAGCTGGGCGCGGAAACAAGAATGAGCAGTTCTTC. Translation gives CASSLAGRGNKNEQFF.

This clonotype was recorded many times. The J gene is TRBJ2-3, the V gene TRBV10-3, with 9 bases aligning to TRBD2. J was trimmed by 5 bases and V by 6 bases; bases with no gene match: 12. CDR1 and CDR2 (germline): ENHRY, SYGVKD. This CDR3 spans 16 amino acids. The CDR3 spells CAISGLAQTTKDTQYF. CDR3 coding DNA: TGTGCCATCAGCGGACTAGCGCAAACAACAAAAGATACGCAGTATTTT.

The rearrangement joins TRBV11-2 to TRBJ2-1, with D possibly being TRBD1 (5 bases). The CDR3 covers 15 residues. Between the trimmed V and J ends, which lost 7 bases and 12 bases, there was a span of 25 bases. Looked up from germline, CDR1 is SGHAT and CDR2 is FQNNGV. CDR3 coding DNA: TGTGCCAGCACCACGGTAGCAACTTCTCCCCAGGGGCAGTTCTTC. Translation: CASTTVATSPQGQFF.

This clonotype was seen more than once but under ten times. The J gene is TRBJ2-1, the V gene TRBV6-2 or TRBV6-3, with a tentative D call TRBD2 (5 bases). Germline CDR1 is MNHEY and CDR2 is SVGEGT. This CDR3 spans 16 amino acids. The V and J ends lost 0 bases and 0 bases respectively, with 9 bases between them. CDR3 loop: CASSYSRESSYNEQFF. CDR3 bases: TGTGCCAGCAGTTACTCTCGGGAAAGCTCCTACAATGAGCAGTTCTTC.

The CDR3 nucleotides read TGCAGTGCTAGAGATCTCCCAGGGGAGGGCTACACCTTC. Protein: CSARDLPGEGYTF. The V gene is TRBV20-1, the J gene TRBJ1-2; possible D gene TRBD1, 6 bases. CDR1 and CDR2 from the germline V gene are DFQATT and SNEGSKA (reference sequence). V shed 0 bases and J shed 8 bases, with 13 bases lying between them. The CDR3 covers 13 residues.

CDR3: CASSFPVGAEAFF. CDR3 DNA sequence: TGTGCCAGCAGTTTTCCTGTGGGCGCTGAAGCTTTCTTT. The genes are TRBV12-3 or TRBV12-4 and TRBJ1-1; D gene unclear. Trimming took off 3 bases at V and 6 bases at J, with 11 bases between the two ends. The CDR3 has 13 residues.

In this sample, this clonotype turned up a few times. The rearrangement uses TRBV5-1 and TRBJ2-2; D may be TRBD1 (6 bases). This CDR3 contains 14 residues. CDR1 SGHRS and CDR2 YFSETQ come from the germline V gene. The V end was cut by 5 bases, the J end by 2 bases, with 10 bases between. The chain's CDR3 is CASRQGLNTGELFF. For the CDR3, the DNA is TGCGCCAGCAGACAGGGCCTTAACACCGGGGAGCTGTTTTTT.

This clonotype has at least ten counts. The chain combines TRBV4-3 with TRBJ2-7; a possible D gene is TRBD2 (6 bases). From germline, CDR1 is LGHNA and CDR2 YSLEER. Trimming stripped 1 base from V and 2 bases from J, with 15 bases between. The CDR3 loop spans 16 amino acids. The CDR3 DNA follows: TGCGCCAGCAGCCAAGTTGGAGATAGCGGCACCTACGAGCAGTACTTC. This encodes CASSQVGDSGTYEQYF.

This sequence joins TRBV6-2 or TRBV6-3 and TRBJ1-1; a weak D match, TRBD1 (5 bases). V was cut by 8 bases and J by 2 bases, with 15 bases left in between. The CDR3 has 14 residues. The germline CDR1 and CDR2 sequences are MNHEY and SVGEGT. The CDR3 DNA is TGTGCCAGCCCCCTAACGGGGGGAAACACTGAAGCTTTCTTT. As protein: CASPLTGGNTEAFF.

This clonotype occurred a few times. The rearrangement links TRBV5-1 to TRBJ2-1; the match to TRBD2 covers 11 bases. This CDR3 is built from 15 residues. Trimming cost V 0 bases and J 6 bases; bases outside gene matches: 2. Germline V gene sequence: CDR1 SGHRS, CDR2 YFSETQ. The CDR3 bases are TGCGCCAGCAGCTTGGCACTAGCGGGAGTCAATGAGCAGTTCTTC. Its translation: CASSLALAGVNEQFF.

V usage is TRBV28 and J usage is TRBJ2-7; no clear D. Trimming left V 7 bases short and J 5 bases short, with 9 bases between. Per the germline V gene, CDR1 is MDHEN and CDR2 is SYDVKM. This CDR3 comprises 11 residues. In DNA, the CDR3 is TGTGCCAGCACCTCCGTCCACGAGCAGTACTTC. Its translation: CASTSVHEQYF.

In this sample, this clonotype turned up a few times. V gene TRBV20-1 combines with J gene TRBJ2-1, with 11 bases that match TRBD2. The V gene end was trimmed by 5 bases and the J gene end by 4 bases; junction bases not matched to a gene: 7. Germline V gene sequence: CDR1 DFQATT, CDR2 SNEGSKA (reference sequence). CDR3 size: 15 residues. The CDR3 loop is CSADRLAGTYNEQFF. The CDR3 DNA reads TGCAGTGCTGACAGACTAGCGGGAACGTACAATGAGCAGTTCTTC.